The clone carrying this TCR beta chain was counted once. Antigen specificity is unknown. Measured with immunoSEQ multiplex PCR; TCRdb has only the in-frame clones, and not every one. The sample yields 110,000 or so clones, about 91% seen once. This specimen comes from a study of OX40 agonist ivuxolimab in advanced cancers. For the study at large: Patients took ivuxolimab, an agonistic anti-OX40 (CD134) antibody. The study, taken as a whole, reports: Low normalized T-cell clonal expansion was also seen in some nonresponders. Expanded clones tended on average to be more numerous among CD8+ T cells than CD4+.

Germline V CDR1 and CDR2: LNHDA, SQIVND (reference sequence). This CDR3 region has 14 residues. Deletions cut 6 bases from V and 2 bases from J, with 14 bases between. This TCR came from an adult with an advanced solid tumor such as melanoma, head and neck, liver or kidney cancer. The gene calls are TRBV19 and TRBJ2-7; D possibly corresponds to TRBD1 (5 bases). Material: CD4+ or CD8+ T cells sorted from blood, obtained in a trial of the OX40 agonist ivuxolimab. The CDR3 DNA sequence: TGTGCCAGTAGAAATCAGGGCCCCACCTACGAGCAGTACTTC. This sequence encodes CASRNQGPTYEQYF.